This T cell receptor beta chain was identified during a study of PD-1 blockade in classical Hodgkin lymphoma. Study details: Patients had nivolumab dosed at 3 mg/kg, delivered intravenously every 2 weeks.

Sequencing used immunoSEQ multiplex PCR; TCRdb keeps in-frame clones, though not all of them. This table holds tens of thousands of clones, around 82% found once. Study-wide results and caveats: Patients starting nivolumab under 1 year after ASCT were excluded.

Germline CDR1 is KGHSH and CDR2 is LQKENI. CDR3 size: 14 residues. Trimming stripped 2 bases from V and 4 bases from J, with 12 bases between. All trial patients relapsed after autologous stem cell transplantation. On this clone: Its matching antigen is unknown.

This clonotype was obtained from a human donor with classical Hodgkin lymphoma. The V and J genes are TRBV18 and TRBJ2-7; D is possibly TRBD2 (5 bases). The material was peripheral blood mononuclear cells (PBMCs), obtained before the second cycle of nivolumab. The CDR3 DNA follows: TGTGCCAGCTCACCAGGGAGTGAACGGTACGAGCAGTACTTC. As protein: CASSPGSERYEQYF.